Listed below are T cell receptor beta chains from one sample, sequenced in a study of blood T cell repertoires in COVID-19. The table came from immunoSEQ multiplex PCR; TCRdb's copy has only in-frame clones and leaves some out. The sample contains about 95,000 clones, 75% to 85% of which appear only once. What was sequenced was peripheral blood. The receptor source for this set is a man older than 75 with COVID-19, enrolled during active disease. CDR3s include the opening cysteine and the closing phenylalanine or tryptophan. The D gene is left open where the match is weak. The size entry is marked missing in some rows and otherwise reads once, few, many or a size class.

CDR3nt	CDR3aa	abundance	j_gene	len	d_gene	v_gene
TGCGCCAGCAGCTTCATTGGACAGGGGACTCAGTACTTC	CASSFIGQGTQYF	-	TRBJ2-4	13	TRBD1	TRBV5-1
TGTGCCAGCAGCGGCAGGGGATACGGCTATGGCTACACCTTC	CASSGRGYGYGYTF	-	TRBJ1-2	14	-	TRBV5-4
TGTGCCACCAGTGATTCGGGGGCGACAGGGAGAGAGACCCAGTACTTC	CATSDSGATGRETQYF	-	TRBJ2-5	16	-	TRBV24-1
TGTGCCAGCAGCATCGGTTTCTATAATTCACCCCTCCACTTT	CASSIGFYNSPLHF	-	TRBJ1-6	14	-	TRBV9
TGTGCCAGTAGTATTAGGCAGGGAAGTGGCTACACCTTC	CASSIRQGSGYTF	few	TRBJ1-2	13	-	TRBV19
TGTGCCAGCAGTGAATGGGGACAGGGACGCTACGAGCAGTACTTC	CASSEWGQGRYEQYF	-	TRBJ2-7	15	TRBD1	TRBV6-1
TGCGCCAGCAGCTTTGGCCAGGCCCAGACCGGGGAGCTGTTTTTT	CASSFGQAQTGELFF	once	TRBJ2-2	15	-	TRBV5-1
TGTGCCAGCAGCTTAGGACTAGCGGGGGGGGCAGGTACAGATACGCAGTATTTT	CASSLGLAGGAGTDTQYF	-	TRBJ2-3	18	TRBD2	TRBV7-2
TGTGCCAGCAGTTTAACAGTTAGCTCCTATAATTCACCCCTCCACTTT	CASSLTVSSYNSPLHF	-	TRBJ1-6	16	-	TRBV27
TGCGCCAGCAGGGATGACAGGGATACCACCGGGGAGCTGTTTTTT	CASRDDRDTTGELFF	-	TRBJ2-2	15	TRBD1	TRBV5-1
TGTGCCAGCAGCTTGGCTCAGGGGGTAACTGAAGCTTTCTTT	CASSLAQGVTEAFF	-	TRBJ1-1	14	TRBD1	TRBV11-2
TGCAGCGTTGCTTGGCAAGCTGGAAACACCATATATTTT	CSVAWQAGNTIYF	-	TRBJ1-3	13	-	TRBV29-1
TGTGCCAGCAGCTTGGGTCCGGGGGGCGACCTATCCTATAATTCACCCCTCCACTTT	CASSLGPGGDLSYNSPLHF	-	TRBJ1-6	19	-	TRBV5-5
TGTGCCAGCAAACCGGGACTAGCGAAGAATGAGCAGTTCTTC	CASKPGLAKNEQFF	-	TRBJ2-1	14	TRBD2	TRBV2
TGTGCCAGCAGCCAACGGACTAGCGGGGATAACTACAATGAGCAGTTCTTC	CASSQRTSGDNYNEQFF	-	TRBJ2-1	17	TRBD2	TRBV3-1/TRBV3-2
TGTGCCAGCATAGGAACAGCGACAGCCTACGAGCAGTACTTC	CASIGTATAYEQYF	-	TRBJ2-7	14	-	TRBV7-8
TGTGCCAGCAGCTTAGAAGTTAAGCGGGGGGGCAGGGCAGATACGCAGTATTTT	CASSLEVKRGGRADTQYF	-	TRBJ2-3	18	TRBD2	TRBV7-6
TGTGCCAGCAGTACGCCTTTAAATGGCCATGGCTACACCTTC	CASSTPLNGHGYTF	-	TRBJ1-2	14	-	TRBV2
TGTGCCAGCAGCCGACATCTGGGACAGGGACCCCCCAATGAGCAGTTCTTC	CASSRHLGQGPPNEQFF	once	TRBJ2-1	17	TRBD1	TRBV7-3
TGTGCCAGTAGTCAAGGACAGGTAGGGTCCTACAATGAGCAGTTCTTC	CASSQGQVGSYNEQFF	many	TRBJ2-1	16	TRBD1	TRBV19
TGTGCCAGCAGCCCAGGACAGGGGGCATCCGAGCAGTACTTC	CASSPGQGASEQYF	once	TRBJ2-7	14	TRBD1	TRBV7-6
TGTGCCAGCAGCCTTGGGACACTGGGTATCCAAGAGACCCAGTACTTC	CASSLGTLGIQETQYF	-	TRBJ2-5	16	-	TRBV7-2
TGTGCCAGCAGTTACCCCTCCGGCGCGGGGGGAGTTCTGGAGCAGTACTTC	CASSYPSGAGGVLEQYF	-	TRBJ2-7	17	TRBD2	TRBV6-2/TRBV6-3
TGTGCCAGCAGTAGAGGGACAGACTATGGCTACACCTTC	CASSRGTDYGYTF	-	TRBJ1-2	13	TRBD1	TRBV6-2/TRBV6-3
TGCGCCAGCAGACCTCGGACTACCTCCTACAATGAGCAGTTCTTC	CASRPRTTSYNEQFF	-	TRBJ2-1	15	-	TRBV4-1
TGCGCCAGCAGCTTGACCCCGGGACAGGGAGGCACTGAAGCTTTCTTT	CASSLTPGQGGTEAFF	once	TRBJ1-1	16	TRBD1	TRBV5-1
TGCAGCGTTATCTCCGGGACAGGGGTGGATCAGCCCCAGCATTTT	CSVISGTGVDQPQHF	-	TRBJ1-5	15	TRBD1	TRBV29-1
TGTGCCAGCAGCTTAGCCTCCAGCGGGGGGCCCGGGGAGCTGTTTTTT	CASSLASSGGPGELFF	-	TRBJ2-2	16	TRBD2	TRBV7-8
TGTGCCAGCAGCCCCTCGACAGGGGTTACTTCACCCCTCCACTTT	CASSPSTGVTSPLHF	-	TRBJ1-6	15	TRBD1	TRBV11-2
TGTGCCAGCAGCGCACAGGGAAATGGCTACACCTTC	CASSAQGNGYTF	-	TRBJ1-2	12	-	TRBV11-2
TGTGCCAGCAGCGGCGGAGTCGGGGAGCTGTTTTTT	CASSGGVGELFF	few	TRBJ2-2	12	-	TRBV11-2
TGCGCCAGCAATAGACAGGGCCCGAACACTGAAGCTTTCTTT	CASNRQGPNTEAFF	-	TRBJ1-1	14	TRBD1	TRBV5-1
TGTGCCAGCAGCTTAGTCGGGACATCTGGAAACACCATATATTTT	CASSLVGTSGNTIYF	-	TRBJ1-3	15	-	TRBV7-9
TGTGCCAGCAGTGGGGCTAGCGGACCCGACTCTGGGGCCAACGTCCTGACTTTC	CASSGASGPDSGANVLTF	-	TRBJ2-6	18	TRBD2	TRBV2
TGTGCCAGCAGTGAAGCTTGGACAGGGGCTAGCAATCAGCCCCAGCATTTT	CASSEAWTGASNQPQHF	-	TRBJ1-5	17	TRBD1	TRBV6-1
TGTGCCAGCAGCCCCTATGGACTAGCGGGGCCCAGCTCCTACAATGAGCAGTTCTTC	CASSPYGLAGPSSYNEQFF	-	TRBJ2-1	19	TRBD2	TRBV7-3
TGTGCCAGCTTTAGGAGTCGCTCACCCCTCCACTTT	CASFRSRSPLHF	-	TRBJ1-6	12	-	TRBV28
TGTGCCAGCAGAAGCCGGGACTTTTTGAGCTCCTATAATTCACCCCTCCACTTT	CASRSRDFLSSYNSPLHF	-	TRBJ1-6	18	-	TRBV27
TGCGCCAGCAGCTCGGGATCTCGAACCCTCGAGCAGTACTTC	CASSSGSRTLEQYF	-	TRBJ2-7	14	-	TRBV5-1
TGCGCCAGCAGCCCCAGACTAGCGGGGCCCTACGAGCAGTACTTC	CASSPRLAGPYEQYF	-	TRBJ2-7	15	TRBD2	TRBV5-1
TGTGCCAGTACAGGGAACACCGGGGAGCTGTTTTTT	CASTGNTGELFF	-	TRBJ2-2	12	-	TRBV6-6
TGTGCCAGCAGCGTAGGTAGCGCGGTCTCATACTACGAGCAGTACTTC	CASSVGSAVSYYEQYF	-	TRBJ2-7	16	-	TRBV9
TGTGCCAGTAGAGTGACAGGGACGCCCCGGGCACCCCTCCACTTT	CASRVTGTPRAPLHF	-	TRBJ1-6	15	TRBD1	TRBV19
TGCGCCAGCAGGGTCAGGGGGGAAGAGACCCAGTACTTC	CASRVRGEETQYF	-	TRBJ2-5	13	-	TRBV5-1
TGTGCCAGCAGCCACCTCTACCAGGGGGCCGAGGAAAAACTGTTTTTT	CASSHLYQGAEEKLFF	-	TRBJ1-4	16	TRBD1	TRBV5-5
TGCGCCAGCAGCCAAGATACAGAAAGGGGTCCAGGCTACACCTTC	CASSQDTERGPGYTF	-	TRBJ1-2	15	-	TRBV4-1